The 18 T cell receptor beta chains in this list originate from one sample, sequenced in a study of blood T cell repertoires in COVID-19. Only in-frame clones appear in the TCRdb table, and some are missing; sequencing was by immunoSEQ multiplex PCR. In the table there are 190,000 or so clones, roughly 86% of which are singletons. The sample taken for sequencing was peripheral blood. The receptors derive from a man aged 35 to 55 with active or convalescent COVID-19.

V usage is TRBV6-6 and J usage is TRBJ2-7, with TRBD1 identical over 7 bases. Per the germline V gene, CDR1 is MNHNY and CDR2 is SVGAGI (reference sequence). The trim removed 2 bases at V and 0 bases at J, leaving 4 bases unmatched. This CDR3 contains 15 residues. The DNA of the CDR3 is TGTGCCAGCAGTTACCCAGGACAGGACTCCTACGAGCAGTACTTC. Its translation is CASSYPGQDSYEQYF.

V and J are TRBV18 and TRBJ2-3; no clear D. V lost 3 bases and J lost 1, with 14 bases in between. The CDR3 contains 16 residues. Looked up from germline, CDR1 is KGHSH and CDR2 is LQKENI. This CDR3 is CASSPSTATGTDTQYF. For the CDR3, the DNA is TGTGCCAGCTCACCGTCGACTGCAACTGGCACAGATACGCAGTATTTT.

Only one count was recorded for this clone. In nucleotides, the CDR3 is TGTGCCAGCAGCTTGGACAGGTACCAAGAGACCCAGTACTTC. Translating gives CASSLDRYQETQYF. The chain uses TRBV7-9 and TRBJ2-5; 7 bases line up with TRBD1. The germline V gene has CDR1 SEHNR and CDR2 FQNEAQ (reference sequence). V dropped 3 bases and J dropped 0; count of bases not matched to a gene: 1. CDR3 length equals 14 residues.

The chain links TRBV19 to TRBJ1-1, with TRBD1 matching 8 bases. Germline CDR1 LNHDA, CDR2 SQIVND (reference sequence). The CDR3 contains 12 residues. J lost 11 bases, V lost 3 bases, and 5 bases had no gene match. The CDR3 spells CASSIVTGEAFF. As DNA, the CDR3 is TGTGCCAGTAGTATTGTGACAGGGGAGGCTTTCTTT. The whole variable domain, filled in from reference TRBV19 and TRBJ1-1, reads DGGITQSPKYLFRKEGQNVTLSCEQNLNHDAMYWYRQDPGQGLRLIYYSQIVNDFQKGDIAEGYSVSREKKESFPLTVTSAQKNPTAFYLCASSIVTGEAFFGQGTRLTVV.

The chain carries TRBV13 and TRBJ2-5; 7 bases line up with TRBD1. The CDR3 runs to 12 residues. Per the germline V gene, CDR1 is PRHDT and CDR2 is FYEKMQ (reference sequence). V trimming: 5 bases; J trimming: 4 bases; junction bases outside the gene matches: 1. This CDR3 reads CASSTGVETQYF. In DNA form, the CDR3 reads TGTGCCAGCAGCACAGGGGTAGAGACCCAGTACTTC.

This chain uses TRBV6-5 with TRBJ1-1, with D perhaps matching TRBD1 (6 bases). V was cut by 4 bases and J by 6 bases, with 18 bases left in between. In germline, CDR1 is MNHEY, CDR2 SVGAGI. This CDR3 contains 15 residues. The CDR3 spells CASSFREGVVAEAFF. The DNA for the CDR3 is TGTGCCAGCAGTTTCCGCGAGGGGGTTGTGGCTGAAGCTTTCTTT.

The chain couples TRBV28 to TRBJ1-5; 7 bases align to TRBD1. In germline, CDR1 is MDHEN, CDR2 SYDVKM. The V segment lost 7 bases and the J segment 5 bases; nucleotides outside the gene matches: 8. The CDR3 extends over 14 amino acids. DNA of the CDR3: TGTGCCAGCACCCCACCACAGGGGTATCAGCCCCAGCATTTT. It specifies CASTPPQGYQPQHF.

A single count supports this clone. This chain connects TRBV14 to TRBJ1-1, with TRBD1 as a possible D gene (6 bases). The CDR3 spans 18 residues. Trimming pared 2 bases from V and 0 bases from J, leaving 19 bases between. Per the germline V gene, CDR1 is SGHDN and CDR2 is FVKESK. This chain's CDR3 is CASSQQRTASMMNTEAFF. CDR3 in DNA: TGTGCCAGCAGCCAACAAAGGACAGCCTCTATGATGAACACTGAAGCTTTCTTT.

The genes are TRBV2 and TRBJ2-6, with D tentatively TRBD1 (5 bases). Looked up from germline, CDR1 is SNHLY and CDR2 is FYNNEI. The CDR3 consists of 14 residues. V gave up 9 bases and J gave up 1 base, with 10 bases separating them. CDR3 amino acids: CARGTGSGANVLTF. In nucleotides, the CDR3 is TGTGCCAGGGGAACAGGTTCTGGGGCCAACGTCCTGACTTTC.

Remarks on this clone: This same CDR3 is encoded by further DNA sequences in the sample. V gene TRBV20-1 combines with J gene TRBJ2-3; D is unclear. The CDR3 covers 11 residues. The V end lost 1 base, the J end lost 4 bases, and 3 bases lay between the germline ends. Germline V CDR1 and CDR2: DFQATT, SNEGSKA (reference sequence). The CDR3 DNA reads as TGCAGTGCTAGAGTCGCAGATACGCAGTATTTT. Translated: CSARVADTQYF.

The chain carries TRBV6-6 and TRBJ1-4; D ambiguous. CDR1 MNHNY and CDR2 SVGAGI come from the germline V gene (reference sequence). This CDR3 is built from 15 residues. V dropped 0 bases and J dropped 11 bases, with 16 bases sitting between them. CDR3 DNA: TGTGCCAGCAGTTACTCGGGTCAGAGTGTCGGGAAACTGTTTTTT. Translated, it gives CASSYSGQSVGKLFF.

This chain joins TRBV11-2 and TRBJ2-1, with 12 nucleotides matching TRBD2. Germline CDR1 SGHAT, CDR2 FQNNGV. Trimming removed 4 bases from V and 4 bases from J; junction bases left unmatched: 5. This CDR3 region has 16 residues. The CDR3 is CASSSGLAGRYNEQFF. The DNA for the CDR3 is TGTGCCAGCAGCTCAGGACTAGCGGGGAGGTACAATGAGCAGTTCTTC.

This clone has a handful of counts. The chain recombines TRBV19 with TRBJ1-5, with D maybe TRBD1 (5 bases). V dropped 7 bases and J dropped 4 bases, with 11 bases sitting between them. The CDR3 runs 13 residues. Germline V gene sequence: CDR1 LNHDA, CDR2 SQIVND (reference sequence). Here the CDR3 DNA reads TGTGCCAGTACCGCGGACAAAAATCAGCCCCAGCATTTT. It specifies CASTADKNQPQHF.

V is TRBV3-1 (or the pseudogene TRBV3-2) and J is TRBJ1-5; D is unclear. This CDR3 is 13 amino acids long. The V gene lost 3 bases and the J gene lost 3 bases, with 6 bases spanning the gap. CDR1 is LGHDT and CDR2 is YNNKEL in the germline V gene (reference sequence). CDR3 bases: TGTGCCAGCAGCCAGGAGGCCAATCAGCCCCAGCATTTT. Its translation is CASSQEANQPQHF.

The chain is built from TRBV11-2 and TRBJ1-4, with TRBD1 as a possible D gene (6 bases). CDR1 SGHAT and CDR2 FQNNGV come from the germline V gene. The CDR3 is 15 amino acids. Trimming removed 2 bases from V and 10 bases from J, with 17 bases in between. The CDR3 loop is CASSLTDSLLGKLFF. CDR3 bases: TGTGCCAGCAGCTTAACGGACAGTCTTCTTGGAAAACTGTTTTTT. Full variable domain (outside the CDR3, taken from reference TRBV11-2 and TRBJ1-4): EAGVAQSPRYKIIEKRQSVAFWCNPISGHATLYWYQQILGQGPKLLIQFQNNGVVDDSQLPKDRFSAERLKGVDSTLKIQPAKLEDSAVYLCASSLTDSLLGKLFFGSGTQLSVL.

The table lists this clone with a count of one. This chain uses TRBV7-8 with TRBJ1-6; TRBD1 aligns across 7 bases. Germline CDR1 is SGHVS and CDR2 is FQNEAQ. V dropped 3 bases and J dropped 6; count of bases not matched to a gene: 5. This CDR3 has 15 residues. CDR3 region: CASSLPGQINSPLHF. In DNA, the CDR3 is TGTGCCAGCAGCTTGCCGGGACAGATTAATTCACCCCTCCACTTT.

The rearrangement uses TRBV6-5 and TRBJ2-5, with 8 bases that match TRBD2. Trimming at V came to 5 bases and at J to 0 bases, leaving 2 bases not matched to a gene. CDR1 and CDR2 (germline): MNHEY, SVGAGI. The length of the CDR3 is 14 residues. The CDR3 region is CASSLLADQETQYF. The CDR3 DNA follows: TGTGCCAGCAGTCTACTAGCGGACCAAGAGACCCAGTACTTC.

The chain recombines TRBV5-1 with TRBJ2-7; TRBD2 is a possible D gene (6 bases). This CDR3 contains 14 residues. CDR1 SGHRS and CDR2 YFSETQ come from the germline V gene. Trimming took 1 base from V and 2 from J, leaving 10 bases between them. CDR3 in DNA: TGCGCCAGCAGCTTGCGTGGAGGGGCCTACGAGCAGTACTTC. Residues: CASSLRGGAYEQYF.